Shown below are 7 T cell receptor beta chains from a single sample sequenced in a study of radiotherapy plus CTLA-4 blockade in lung cancer. The repertoire was sequenced with immunoSEQ multiplex PCR; TCRdb's copy has only in-frame clones and lacks some. The sample consists of roughly 24,000 clones, approximately 77% of them appearing once. Here the sequenced sample was peripheral blood, taken from a patient treated with radiotherapy plus ipilimumab. These receptors originate from a human donor with non-small cell lung cancer that progressed on radiotherapy plus ipilimumab.

The V and J genes are TRBV6-5 and TRBJ1-2, with unresolved D. Germline V gene data show CDR1 as MNHEY and CDR2 as SVGAGI. CDR3 length equals 11 residues. Deletions cut 1 base from V and 6 bases from J, with 3 bases between. The CDR3 reads CASSYWDGYTF. CDR3 DNA: TGTGCCAGCAGTTACTGGGATGGCTACACCTTC.

This rearrangement joins TRBV7-8 to TRBJ2-1; TRBD2 aligns across 8 bases. The CDR3 length is 15 residues. CDR1 is SGHVS and CDR2 is FQNEAQ in the germline V gene. J lost 9 bases, V lost 1 base, and 8 bases had no gene match. The CDR3 DNA reads TGTGCCAGCAGCTTAGAGTCTAGCGGGTCTAGTGAGCAGTTCTTC. Protein sequence: CASSLESSGSSEQFF.

The chain carries TRBV7-9 and TRBJ2-5; 8 bases map to TRBD1. J lost 1 base, V lost 1 base, and 2 bases had no gene match. Germline CDR1 is SEHNR and CDR2 is FQNEAQ (reference sequence). CDR3 length: 15 amino acids. The CDR3 is CASSLVQGAQETQYF. CDR3 nucleotides: TGTGCCAGCAGCTTAGTCCAGGGGGCCCAAGAGACCCAGTACTTC.

The chain has TRBV6-1 and TRBJ1-4, with a weak D call TRBD1 (6 bases). Between the trimmed V and J ends, which lost 4 bases and 8 bases, there was a span of 17 bases. The length of the CDR3 is 15 residues. Germline-derived CDR1 and CDR2 are MNHNS and SASEGT. The CDR3 DNA reads TGTGCCAGCAGTGGAACGACAGGTTGGAGGGAAAAACTGTTTTTT. Its translation is CASSGTTGWREKLFF.

This clone was seen a single time. The chain recombines TRBV27 with TRBJ1-1; 8 positions match TRBD1. The CDR3 has 14 amino acids. CDR1 is MNHEY, CDR2 SMNVEV, per germline (reference sequence). V was clipped by 5 bases and J by 4 bases; unmatched bases: 6. This CDR3 reads CASSDLDRGTEAFF. The CDR3 DNA reads TGTGCCAGCAGTGACCTAGACAGGGGCACTGAAGCTTTCTTT.

The J gene is TRBJ2-3, the V gene TRBV13; possibly TRBD1 for D (6 bases). Trimming took off 8 bases at V and 6 bases at J, with 12 bases between the two ends. The germline CDR1 and CDR2 sequences are PRHDT and FYEKMQ (reference sequence). This CDR3 has 12 residues. The CDR3 bases are TGTGCCAGCCGCCCTCAGGGGGATACGCAGTATTTT. Its translation: CASRPQGDTQYF.

This clone is judged medium-sized. This chain uses TRBV5-4 with TRBJ2-7; 11 bases map to TRBD1. V shed 4 bases, J shed 3 bases, and the junction held 3 bases outside the gene matches. This CDR3 has 14 residues. Germline CDR1 and CDR2: SGHNT and YYREEE (reference sequence). Here the CDR3 reads CASSTGTGGYEQYF. The CDR3 DNA reads TGTGCCAGCAGCACCGGGACAGGGGGCTACGAGCAGTACTTC.